This TCR beta chain was identified during a study of shared clonotypes between healthy human individuals. Turning to this clone: Its specificity is not known.

The data were produced by immunoSEQ multiplex PCR, yet TCRdb's version contains in-frame clones alone and is incomplete. There are approximately 1.5 million clones in the sample; approximately 98% occur only once, and about 0.42% lies in the top ten. Regarding the study as a whole: The study generally estimated greater richness for naive than memory subsets. It was observed that 5% to 6% of naive CD4 clonotypes were shared across four donors.

The CDR3 has 17 residues. The germline V and J ends were trimmed by 1 base and 2 bases, with 18 bases remaining between them. Germline CDR1 reads SGHRS; CDR2 reads YFSETQ. The study separated CD4+ cells into CD45RA+ naive and CD45RA-negative memory subsets. This chain joins TRBV5-1 and TRBJ2-5, with D perhaps TRBD1 or TRBD2 (5 bases each). This receptor was taken from a man younger than 40 in good health. Sequences were obtained from naive CD4+ T cells sorted from blood. Subset given: CD45RA+ positively selected. CDR3 protein: CASSLRSYSGAQETQYF. The CDR3 nucleotides read TGCGCCAGCAGCTTGAGGTCTTACTCCGGGGCTCAAGAGACCCAGTACTTC.